This paragraph covers one T cell receptor (beta chain) sequence. The data were taken from a study of blood T cell repertoires in COVID-19. Study-level background: There were acute and convalescent COVID-19 samples, and they came from the United States, Italy and Spain. Sample material is recorded as cDNA or gDNA derived from T cells, B-cell-depleted T cells, or PBMCs.

As originally analysed: Amplifying reference gene primers gave estimates of nucleated cell counts. Method: immunoSEQ multiplex PCR; TCRdb's copy keeps in-frame clones and lacks some. The DNA was the basis for D and trimming; V, J and clone size are from that table. Here the sample spans 95,000 to 120,000 clones, around 83% being singletons. Seattle's enrolled individuals joined amid active infection and were then monitored longitudinally. The sequencing input was peripheral blood. The receptor comes from a woman in her sixties or seventies with COVID-19, enrolled during active disease.

CDR3 sequence: CASSVGQGSYEQYF. The DNA for the CDR3 is TGTGCCAGCAGTGTGGGACAGGGTTCCTACGAGCAGTACTTC. This chain connects TRBV2 to TRBJ2-7, with TRBD1 matching 9 bases. The germline CDR1 and CDR2 sequences are SNHLY and FYNNEI. CDR3 length equals 14 residues. V lost 4 bases, J lost 1 base, and 2 bases stayed unmatched. Using reference TRBV2 and TRBJ2-7 for the parts outside the CDR3, the full variable domain is EPEVTQTPSHQVTQMGQEVILRCVPISNHLYFYWYRQILGQKVEFLVSFYNNEISEKSEIFDDQFSVERPDGSNFTLKIRSTKLEDSAMYFCASSVGQGSYEQYFGPGTRLTVT.